The rows below give T cell receptor beta chains drawn from one sample of a study of early T cells in non-severe SARS-CoV-2 infection. From the 5' RACE reads, TCRdb called clonotypes with MiXCR, one entry per CDR3 protein. The sample contains under 65,000 distinct CDR3 sequences, roughly an eighth of which appear only once. The material sequenced was whole blood. The origin of the receptors is an adult who was a healthcare worker with PCR-confirmed SARS-CoV-2 infection or an uninfected control (not recorded which). CDR3s include the opening cysteine and the closing phenylalanine or tryptophan. The order of the fields is V gene, J gene, D gene, CDR3 length, clone size, CDR3 protein. A D gene is named only where the DNA matches it firmly. Size is stated for part of the rows, as once, few or many counts, or as a class when the clone is expanded.

V gene: TRBV7-2; J gene: TRBJ2-7; D gene: .; CDR3 length: 12; clone size: few; CDR3 protein: CALPSRCYEQYF
V gene: TRBV28; J gene: TRBJ1-1; D gene: TRBD1; CDR3 length: 14; clone size: once; CDR3 protein: CASSLRQGMAEAFF
V gene: TRBV28; J gene: TRBJ2-7; D gene: .; CDR3 length: 14; clone size: many; CDR3 protein: CASSLLTNSYEQYF
V gene: TRBV27; J gene: TRBJ1-1; D gene: .; CDR3 length: 11; clone size: many; CDR3 protein: CASSSTRGAFF
V gene: TRBV20-1; J gene: TRBJ1-2; D gene: TRBD1; CDR3 length: 13; clone size: .; CDR3 protein: CSATQGAGYGYTF
V gene: TRBV5-1; J gene: TRBJ2-5; D gene: TRBD1; CDR3 length: 13; clone size: few; CDR3 protein: CASTTGTEETQYF
V gene: TRBV5-4; J gene: TRBJ2-1; D gene: .; CDR3 length: 14; clone size: few; CDR3 protein: CASSTWRSYNEQFF
V gene: TRBV9; J gene: TRBJ2-1; D gene: TRBD2; CDR3 length: 15; clone size: .; CDR3 protein: CASSVRLAGNNEQFF
V gene: TRBV5-5; J gene: TRBJ1-1; D gene: TRBD1; CDR3 length: 15; clone size: .; CDR3 protein: CASSLGTGVNTVAFF
V gene: TRBV12-3/TRBV12-4; J gene: TRBJ2-7; D gene: TRBD2; CDR3 length: 13; clone size: .; CDR3 protein: CASSTTSGYEQYF
V gene: TRBV5-4; J gene: TRBJ2-5; D gene: TRBD1; CDR3 length: 13; clone size: .; CDR3 protein: CASSWDRGETQYF
V gene: TRBV6-1; J gene: TRBJ2-7; D gene: .; CDR3 length: 13; clone size: .; CDR3 protein: CASSEGAGDEQYF
V gene: TRBV2; J gene: TRBJ2-3; D gene: .; CDR3 length: 12; clone size: .; CDR3 protein: CASSDRTDTQYF
V gene: TRBV20-1; J gene: TRBJ2-3; D gene: .; CDR3 length: 13; clone size: .; CDR3 protein: CSPKDPSTDTQYF
V gene: TRBV6-2/TRBV6-3; J gene: TRBJ2-7; D gene: TRBD2; CDR3 length: 15; clone size: .; CDR3 protein: CASTPSGSPSYEQYF
V gene: TRBV10-3; J gene: TRBJ2-1; D gene: TRBD2; CDR3 length: 15; clone size: many; CDR3 protein: CAISDSGSGRGEQFF
V gene: TRBV18; J gene: TRBJ1-1; D gene: .; CDR3 length: 14; clone size: many; CDR3 protein: CASSPEQGFAEAFF
V gene: TRBV6-4; J gene: TRBJ2-3; D gene: TRBD2; CDR3 length: 14; clone size: .; CDR3 protein: CASSVAGTTDTQYF
V gene: TRBV24-1; J gene: TRBJ2-6; D gene: .; CDR3 length: 14; clone size: .; CDR3 protein: CATSARAGANVLTF
V gene: TRBV27; J gene: TRBJ2-2; D gene: TRBD2; CDR3 length: 16; clone size: many; CDR3 protein: CASRPGLGFLTGELFF
V gene: TRBV29-1; J gene: TRBJ2-1; D gene: .; CDR3 length: 13; clone size: many; CDR3 protein: CSVVTSTYNEQFF
V gene: TRBV5-4; J gene: TRBJ2-1; D gene: .; CDR3 length: 16; clone size: many; CDR3 protein: CASTPLTGTLYNEQFF
V gene: TRBV5-6; J gene: TRBJ1-5; D gene: .; CDR3 length: 14; clone size: many; CDR3 protein: CASRRGAEDQPQHF
V gene: TRBV18; J gene: TRBJ1-1; D gene: .; CDR3 length: 15; clone size: many; CDR3 protein: CASSPQGVMNTEAFF
V gene: TRBV20-1; J gene: TRBJ2-7; D gene: TRBD2; CDR3 length: 14; clone size: few; CDR3 protein: CSAPSTSGRYEQYF
V gene: TRBV12-3/TRBV12-4; J gene: TRBJ2-3; D gene: TRBD2; CDR3 length: 18; clone size: .; CDR3 protein: CASSSSRGLAGLTDTQYF
V gene: TRBV9; J gene: TRBJ1-3; D gene: .; CDR3 length: 14; clone size: few; CDR3 protein: CASSPGDPTDTIYF
V gene: TRBV28; J gene: TRBJ2-2; D gene: .; CDR3 length: 13; clone size: many; CDR3 protein: CASGLKGAGELFF
V gene: TRBV27; J gene: TRBJ2-7; D gene: TRBD1; CDR3 length: 15; clone size: many; CDR3 protein: CASSFKGANSYEQYF
V gene: TRBV7-9; J gene: TRBJ2-7; D gene: .; CDR3 length: 15; clone size: .; CDR3 protein: CASSHRDRMGDEQYF
V gene: TRBV9; J gene: TRBJ2-3; D gene: .; CDR3 length: 15; clone size: few; CDR3 protein: CASSVERGAGDTQYF
V gene: TRBV7-8; J gene: TRBJ1-1; D gene: .; CDR3 length: 14; clone size: many; CDR3 protein: CASSPARGGTEAFF
V gene: TRBV6-2/TRBV6-3; J gene: TRBJ2-7; D gene: TRBD2; CDR3 length: 15; clone size: few; CDR3 protein: CASSYLGGRASEQYF
V gene: TRBV18; J gene: TRBJ2-1; D gene: TRBD2; CDR3 length: 19; clone size: many; CDR3 protein: CASSPQGGLAGSSYNEQFF
V gene: TRBV11-1; J gene: TRBJ1-1; D gene: TRBD1; CDR3 length: 11; clone size: few; CDR3 protein: CASSSGQKAFF
V gene: TRBV7-6; J gene: TRBJ1-4; D gene: .; CDR3 length: 16; clone size: many; CDR3 protein: CASSLASGATNEKLFF
V gene: TRBV7-9; J gene: TRBJ2-5; D gene: .; CDR3 length: 15; clone size: few; CDR3 protein: CASSPLAVSGETQYF
V gene: TRBV11-1; J gene: TRBJ2-7; D gene: .; CDR3 length: 15; clone size: many; CDR3 protein: CASSPWTEIFYEQYF
V gene: TRBV10-1; J gene: TRBJ2-7; D gene: .; CDR3 length: 14; clone size: few; CDR3 protein: CASSDQGPLHEQYF
V gene: TRBV5-1; J gene: TRBJ2-3; D gene: .; CDR3 length: 14; clone size: .; CDR3 protein: CASSLDIVIDTQYF
V gene: TRBV5-1; J gene: TRBJ1-2; D gene: .; CDR3 length: 15; clone size: .; CDR3 protein: CASSLEDTTNYGYTF
V gene: TRBV20-1; J gene: TRBJ2-4; D gene: .; CDR3 length: 16; clone size: few; CDR3 protein: CSAREWETVAKNIQYF
V gene: TRBV6-1; J gene: TRBJ1-5; D gene: .; CDR3 length: 16; clone size: .; CDR3 protein: CASSEASRGRNQPQHF
V gene: TRBV28; J gene: TRBJ1-5; D gene: .; CDR3 length: 14; clone size: .; CDR3 protein: CASHVGGRAQPQHF
V gene: TRBV7-4; J gene: TRBJ1-1; D gene: .; CDR3 length: 15; clone size: .; CDR3 protein: CASSNRRSRRTEAFF
V gene: TRBV7-2; J gene: TRBJ2-1; D gene: TRBD2; CDR3 length: 16; clone size: few; CDR3 protein: CASSLGLAGGWNEQFF
V gene: TRBV29-1; J gene: TRBJ2-7; D gene: TRBD1; CDR3 length: 12; clone size: many; CDR3 protein: CSVETQGAEQYF